This TCR beta chain was sequenced in a study of T cell changes during pregnancy in multiple sclerosis (dated by TCRdb to the late 2010s). With regard to the full study: In women with multiple sclerosis, the researchers looked at how the T cell repertoire shifted as pregnancy progressed.

Measured from the cysteine to the phenylalanine, the CDR3 is 17 residues long. The DNA shown is the 51-base CDR3, in frame from base 1. Deletion took 0 bases off V and 6 bases off J, with a span of 18 bases between the germline ends. CDR1 is given as SGDLS and CDR2 as YYNGEE, both from the germline V gene. The library was built by means of the immunoSEQ multiplex PCR assay. TCRdb re-hosts the immuneACCESS table, in-frame sequences only. Its copies lack some clones; in the studies checked, an unresolved V gene accounts for under half of them, and the cause for the rest is not known. The sample includes tens of thousands of clones, with over 80% observed a single time. The ten largest clones take up roughly 1% of the sample. Notes on this clone: Its recognized antigen is unknown. Qualities for individual bases were not recorded, and no much larger clone is one base off.

The chain is encoded by TRBV9 joined to TRBJ2-2; TRBD2 could be the D gene, as 7 bases match. This TCR was sampled from a female donor with multiple sclerosis, enrolled in a pregnancy study. Material: peripheral blood, obtained in the first trimester of pregnancy. The CDR3 region reads CASSVVGGAQGAGELFF. The DNA reads as follows: TGTGCCAGCAGCGTAGTAGGGGGGGCGCAAGGAGCCGGGGAGCTGTTTTTT.